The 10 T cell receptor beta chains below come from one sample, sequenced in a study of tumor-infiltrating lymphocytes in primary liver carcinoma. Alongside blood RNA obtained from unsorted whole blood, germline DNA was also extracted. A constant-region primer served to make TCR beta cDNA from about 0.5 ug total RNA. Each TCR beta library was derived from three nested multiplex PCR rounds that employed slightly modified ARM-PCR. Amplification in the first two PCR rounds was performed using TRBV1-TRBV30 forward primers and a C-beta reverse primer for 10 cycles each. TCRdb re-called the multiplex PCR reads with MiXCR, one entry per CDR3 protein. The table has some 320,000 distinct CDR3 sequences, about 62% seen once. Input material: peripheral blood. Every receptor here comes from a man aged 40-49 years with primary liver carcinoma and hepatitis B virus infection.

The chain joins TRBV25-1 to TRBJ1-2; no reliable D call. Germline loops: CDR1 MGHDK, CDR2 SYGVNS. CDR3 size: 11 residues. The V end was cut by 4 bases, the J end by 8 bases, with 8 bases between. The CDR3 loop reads CASSAGYGYTF. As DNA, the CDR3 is TGTGCCAGCAGTGCAGGTTACGGCTACACCTTC.

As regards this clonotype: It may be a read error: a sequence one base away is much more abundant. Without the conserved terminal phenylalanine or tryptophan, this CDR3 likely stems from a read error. This CDR3 is CASAFRGLDIEQYL. The CDR3 region has the DNA TGTGCCAGCGCCTTTAGGGGATTGGACATAGAGCAGTACCTC. The genes are TRBV6-6 and TRBJ2-7; D perhaps matches TRBD1 (5 bases). CDR3 length: 14 amino acids. CDR1 is MNHNY, CDR2 SVGAGI, per germline (reference sequence). V was pared by 8 bases and J by 7 bases, with 21 bases between.

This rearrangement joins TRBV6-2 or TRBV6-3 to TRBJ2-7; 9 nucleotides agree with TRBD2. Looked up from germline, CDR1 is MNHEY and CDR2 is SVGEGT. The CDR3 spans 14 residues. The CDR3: CASSDPGLAYELYV. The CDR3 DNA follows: TGTGCCAGCAGTGATCCGGGACTAGCCTACGAGCTGTATGTC.

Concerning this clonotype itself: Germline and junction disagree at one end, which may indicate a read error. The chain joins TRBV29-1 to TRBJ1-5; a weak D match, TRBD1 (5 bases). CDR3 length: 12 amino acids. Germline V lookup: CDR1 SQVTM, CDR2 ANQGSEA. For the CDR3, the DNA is TGCAGCGTTGGCAGGGCGGGGCAGCCCCAGCGTTTT. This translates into CSVGRAGQPQRF. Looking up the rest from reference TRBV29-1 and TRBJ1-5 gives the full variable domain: SAVISQKPSRDICQRGTSLTIQCQVDSQVTMMFWYRQQPGQSLTLIATANQGSEATYESGFVIDKFPISRPNLTFSTLTVSNMSPEDSSIYLCSVGRAGQPQRFGDGTRLSIL.

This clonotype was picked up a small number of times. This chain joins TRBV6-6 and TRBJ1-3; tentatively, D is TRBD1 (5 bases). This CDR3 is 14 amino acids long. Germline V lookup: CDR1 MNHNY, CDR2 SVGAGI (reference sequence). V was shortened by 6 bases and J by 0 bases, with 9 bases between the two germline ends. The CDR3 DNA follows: TGTGCCAGCAGCTGGGACGGCTCTGGAAACACCATATATTTT. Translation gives CASSWDGSGNTIYF.

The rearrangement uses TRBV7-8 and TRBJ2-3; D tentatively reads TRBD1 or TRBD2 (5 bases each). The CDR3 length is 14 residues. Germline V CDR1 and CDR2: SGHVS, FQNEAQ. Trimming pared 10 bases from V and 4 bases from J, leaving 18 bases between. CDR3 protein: CATARSGTADTQYF. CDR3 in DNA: TGTGCCACAGCCAGGTCCGGGACGGCAGATACGCAGTATTTT.

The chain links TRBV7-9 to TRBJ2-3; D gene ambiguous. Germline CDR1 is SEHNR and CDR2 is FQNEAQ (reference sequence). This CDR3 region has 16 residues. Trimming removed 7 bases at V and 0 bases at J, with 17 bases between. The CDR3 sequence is CASTLQAAPSTDTQYF. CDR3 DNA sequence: TGTGCCAGCACTCTCCAGGCAGCCCCTAGCACAGATACGCAGTATTTT.

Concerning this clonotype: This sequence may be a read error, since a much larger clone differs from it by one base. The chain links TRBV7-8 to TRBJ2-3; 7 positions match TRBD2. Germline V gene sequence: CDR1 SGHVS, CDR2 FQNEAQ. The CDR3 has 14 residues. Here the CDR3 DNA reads TGTGCCAACAGCACCCGGGACTACACAGATACGCAGTATTTT. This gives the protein CANSTRDYTDTQYF.

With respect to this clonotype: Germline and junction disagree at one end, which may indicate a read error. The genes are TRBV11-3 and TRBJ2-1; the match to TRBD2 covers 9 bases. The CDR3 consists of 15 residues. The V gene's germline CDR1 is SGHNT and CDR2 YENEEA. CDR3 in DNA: TGTGCCGGCAGCTTAGGACTAGCGAGGCACAATGAGCAGTTCTTC. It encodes CAGSLGLARHNEQFF.

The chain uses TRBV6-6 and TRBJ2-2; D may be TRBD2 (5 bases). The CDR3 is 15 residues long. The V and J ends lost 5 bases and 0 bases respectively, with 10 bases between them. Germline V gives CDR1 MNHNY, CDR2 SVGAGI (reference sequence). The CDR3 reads CASSMDWPNTGELFF. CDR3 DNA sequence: TGTGCCAGCAGTATGGACTGGCCGAACACCGGGGAGCTGTTTTTT.